The source of this TCR beta chain is a study of T cell responses to AZD1222 COVID-19 vaccine. Background on the study: The analysis combined second doses at about 4 or about 12 weeks.

Germline CDR1 and CDR2: SGHNT and YENEEA. The junction had 12 bases not matched to a gene; V was cut back by 1 base and J by 0 bases. This CDR3 comprises 19 residues. Overall study results and limits: Sampling that yielded the repertoires occurred only after the peak T cell response.

Assay used: immunoSEQ multiplex PCR; TCRdb lists only in-frame clones, some missing. The data hold over 85,000 clones, with more than 70% observed a single time. With regard to this clone: What it recognizes is unknown.

The chain employs TRBV11-3 and TRBJ1-1; 9 nucleotides agree with TRBD1. Sequences were derived from peripheral blood, sampled on day 0 of AZD1222 vaccination. This clonotype originated in an adult in good health. CDR3 sequence (DNA): TGTGCCAGCAGCTTAGGACAGGGGGGGAGTAAATATATGAACACTGAAGCTTTCTTT. Protein sequence: CASSLGQGGSKYMNTEAFF.